This passage covers 28 T cell receptor beta chains from one sample sequenced in a study of blood T cell repertoires in COVID-19. The method was immunoSEQ multiplex PCR; TCRdb's version includes in-frame clones alone and lacks a portion of them. The repertoire has about 150,000 clones, about 86% of them found once; the top ten carry 25% to 30%. The sequenced material came from peripheral blood. All receptors derive from an older woman with acute or convalescent COVID-19.

The chain joins TRBV30 to TRBJ1-1, with TRBD1 matching over 8 bases. The CDR3 totals 15 residues. The germline gives CDR1 GTSNPN, CDR2 SVGIG (reference sequence). Trimming removed 3 bases from V and 4 bases from J; junction bases left unmatched: 10. CDR3 protein: CAWSGQGGGVTEAFF. The CDR3 region has the DNA TGTGCCTGGAGCGGACAGGGAGGAGGCGTCACTGAAGCTTTCTTT.

This clone was seen only once. This chain links TRBV2 with TRBJ1-1, with a weak D call TRBD1 (6 bases). Per the germline V gene, CDR1 is SNHLY and CDR2 is FYNNEI. V was pared by 5 bases and J by 1 base, with 14 bases between. The CDR3 length is 15 residues. The CDR3 DNA sequence: TGTGCCAGCAGTCTCCAGGGGCAGGGGAACACTGAAGCTTTCTTT. Amino acid sequence: CASSLQGQGNTEAFF.

The rearrangement links TRBV7-6 to TRBJ2-3, with 10 bases aligning to TRBD1. Germline V gives CDR1 SGHVS, CDR2 FNYEAQ. V shed 5 bases and J 6 bases; nucleotides not matched to a gene: 8. This CDR3 has 15 residues. CDR3 loop: CASSIRTGGQDTQYF. For the CDR3, the DNA is TGTGCCAGCAGCATCCGGACAGGGGGTCAGGATACGCAGTATTTT. Looking up the rest from reference TRBV7-6 and TRBJ2-3 gives the full variable domain: GAGVSQSPRYKVTKRGQDVALRCDPISGHVSLYWYRQALGQGPEFLTYFNYEAQQDKSGLPNDRFSAERPEGSISTLTIQRTEQRDSAMYRCASSIRTGGQDTQYFGPGTRLTVL.

The V and J genes are TRBV10-1 and TRBJ1-3, with D unclear. The CDR3 sequence is 14 residues long. The V gene's germline CDR1 is WNHNN and CDR2 SYGVQD (reference sequence). The V and J ends lost 2 bases and 2 bases respectively, with 7 bases between them. CDR3 DNA sequence: TGCGCCAGCAGTGAGACCCGGGCTGGAAACACCATATATTTT. Its protein is CASSETRAGNTIYF.

The rearrangement uses TRBV5-5 and TRBJ1-4, with unresolved D. Germline CDR1 reads SGHKS; CDR2 reads YYEKEE (reference sequence). Trimming stripped 5 bases from V and 6 bases from J, with 14 bases between. CDR3 length: 14 residues. CDR3 sequence: CASRRRVGDEKLFF. CDR3 DNA: TGTGCCAGCAGACGGAGGGTCGGCGATGAAAAACTGTTTTTT.

This chain links TRBV24-1 with TRBJ2-3, with D maybe TRBD2 (7 bases). Trimming left V 9 bases short and J 2 bases short, with 11 bases between. CDR1 is KGHDR, CDR2 SFDVKD, per germline. This CDR3 spans 13 amino acids. The CDR3 loop reads CATARGATDTQYF. The DNA for the CDR3 is TGTGCCACCGCCCGGGGGGCCACAGATACGCAGTATTTT.

The chain employs TRBV27 and TRBJ1-2; D is perhaps TRBD1 (5 bases). Trimming shortened V by 6 bases and J by 7 bases, and 15 bases separated the two germline ends. The germline V gene encodes CDR1 MNHEY and CDR2 SMNVEV (reference sequence). The CDR3 is 13 amino acids. Written as DNA, the CDR3 is TGTGCCAGCAGACAGACGGGGGGGACTGGCTACACCTTC. The encoded protein is CASRQTGGTGYTF.

J is TRBJ1-1 and V is TRBV18; possible D gene TRBD1, 5 bases. The CDR3 runs 15 residues. V gave up 6 bases and J gave up 1 base, with 15 bases separating them. The germline gives CDR1 KGHSH, CDR2 LQKENI. CDR3 sequence (DNA): TGTGCCAGCTCCTCATCCCGGGGGTGGAACACTGAAGCTTTCTTT. This encodes CASSSSRGWNTEAFF.

CDR3 sequence reads: CASSKMGQQNTEAFF. CDR3 nucleotide sequence: TGTGCCAGCAGCAAAATGGGACAGCAGAACACTGAAGCTTTCTTT. The chain carries TRBV5-5 and TRBJ1-1; 7 bases are a match to TRBD1. V was pared by 4 bases and J by 1 base, with 7 bases of the junction left unmatched. The CDR3 runs 15 residues. Germline-derived CDR1 and CDR2 are SGHKS and YYEKEE (reference sequence). Full variable domain (remainder filled in from reference TRBV5-5 and TRBJ1-1): DAGVTQSPTHLIKTRGQQVTLRCSPISGHKSVSWYQQVLGQGPQFIFQYYEKEERGRGNFPDRFSARQFPNYSSELNVNALLLGDSALYLCASSKMGQQNTEAFFGQGTRLTVV.

The chain employs TRBV10-3 and TRBJ1-5, with TRBD1 matching 7 bases. Trimming removed 8 bases from V and 3 bases from J; junction bases left unmatched: 7. Germline values: CDR1 ENHRY, CDR2 SYGVKD. CDR3 length equals 14 residues. The CDR3 DNA reads TGTGCCATCGGCTCAGGGGGTGCCAATCAGCCCCAGCATTTT. Translation: CAIGSGGANQPQHF.

This chain joins TRBV4-1 and TRBJ2-1, with 10 bases lining up with TRBD2. Germline V CDR1 and CDR2: MGHRA, YSYEKL. The CDR3 has 16 residues. V dropped 4 bases and J dropped 4; count of bases not matched to a gene: 7. Here the CDR3 reads CASSLRTSGGYNEQFF. The CDR3 nucleotides are TGCGCCAGCAGCCTTCGGACTAGCGGAGGGTACAATGAGCAGTTCTTC.

The chain is built from TRBV15 and TRBJ1-6; TRBD1 agrees at 10 bases. Germline-derived CDR1 and CDR2 are LNHNV and YYDKDF (reference sequence). This CDR3 region has 17 residues. Unmatched junction bases numbered 7, after V lost 1 base and J lost 7 bases. The DNA of the CDR3 is TGTGCCACCAGCAGAGGGTGGGACAGGGGACTAAATTCACCCCTCCACTTT. Protein sequence: CATSRGWDRGLNSPLHF.

The chain carries TRBV7-6 and TRBJ2-2, with 8 bases matching TRBD2. After removal of 2 bases from V and 0 bases from J, the junction contained 5 bases not matched to a gene. Germline V gene sequence: CDR1 SGHVS, CDR2 FNYEAQ. This CDR3 contains 17 residues. Here the CDR3 DNA reads TGTGCCAGCAGCTTAAGGGGCGGGAGGACGAACACCGGGGAGCTGTTTTTT. Its protein is CASSLRGGRTNTGELFF.

This clone was observed a handful of times. J is TRBJ1-2 and V is TRBV6-6; 7 bases are shared with TRBD1. The CDR3 contains 12 residues. J was trimmed by 8 bases and V by 5 bases; bases with no gene match: 5. CDR1 is MNHNY, CDR2 SVGAGI, per germline (reference sequence). The CDR3 here is CASSLRGQGYTF. Here the CDR3 DNA reads TGTGCCAGCAGTCTAAGGGGGCAGGGCTACACCTTC.

V gene TRBV3-1 (or the pseudogene TRBV3-2) combines with J gene TRBJ1-1, with 9 positions matching TRBD1. This CDR3 has 17 residues. Trimming removed 4 bases from V and 0 bases from J; junction bases left unmatched: 9. Germline CDR1 reads LGHDT; CDR2 reads YNNKEL (reference sequence). The CDR3 is CASSRGQGTAMNTEAFF. In DNA form, the CDR3 reads TGTGCCAGCAGCCGAGGACAGGGGACGGCGATGAACACTGAAGCTTTCTTT.

The CDR3 DNA follows: TGTGCCAGCAGCTTAGTATCCGGGGCAGGGGGTTACGAGCAGTACTTC. Amino acid sequence: CASSLVSGAGGYEQYF. This chain joins TRBV7-2 and TRBJ2-7, with 7 bases lining up with TRBD1. V trimming: 1 base; J trimming: 4 bases; junction bases outside the gene matches: 10. In germline, CDR1 is SGHTA, CDR2 FQGNSA. The CDR3 is 16 residues long.

The J gene is TRBJ1-2, the V gene TRBV18, with D uncertain. CDR3 size: 14 residues. The V gene's germline CDR1 is KGHSH and CDR2 LQKENI. V gave up 3 bases and J gave up 8 bases, with 16 bases separating them. The CDR3 spells CASSPRGGQRGYTF. DNA for the CDR3: TGTGCCAGCTCACCGCGGGGAGGCCAGCGAGGCTACACCTTC.

The chain links TRBV30 to TRBJ2-1; D is perhaps TRBD2 (6 bases). V was clipped by 3 bases and J by 8 bases, with 8 bases between them. This CDR3 spans 11 amino acids. Germline-derived CDR1 and CDR2 are GTSNPN and SVGIG (reference sequence). The chain's CDR3 is CAWSRRDEQFF. The CDR3 nucleotides read TGTGCCTGGAGCCGGAGGGATGAGCAGTTCTTC.

The count of this clone is one. The chain employs TRBV5-1 and TRBJ1-6; 7 bases line up with TRBD1. CDR1 SGHRS and CDR2 YFSETQ come from the germline V gene. V lost 4 bases and J lost 5; bases outside the gene matches: 6. This CDR3 region has 15 residues. Here the CDR3 DNA reads TGCGCCAGCAGCGACCGACAGGGTCATAATTCACCCCTCCACTTT. Protein sequence: CASSDRQGHNSPLHF.

J is TRBJ1-5 and V is TRBV6-1, with TRBD1 as a possible D gene (6 bases). The CDR3 contains 17 residues. Trimming cost V 4 bases and J 0 bases, with 16 bases left between them. Looked up from germline, CDR1 is MNHNS and CDR2 is SASEGT. The CDR3 region has the DNA TGTGCCAGCAGTGGAGACAGGATTTTGCCTAGCAATCAGCCCCAGCATTTT. Its protein is CASSGDRILPSNQPQHF.

The gene calls are TRBV19 and TRBJ1-1; D ambiguous. CDR1 is LNHDA, CDR2 SQIVND, per germline (reference sequence). V dropped 0 bases and J dropped 11 bases, with 10 bases sitting between them. The CDR3 is made up of 12 amino acids. The CDR3 nucleotides are TGTGCCAGTAGTATAGATACTTCGGTCGCTTTCTTT. Translating it yields CASSIDTSVAFF.

The CDR3 loop is CASSEGLAGVRNIQYF. The CDR3 nucleotides are TGTGCCAGCAGCGAGGGACTAGCGGGGGTACGAAACATTCAGTACTTC. J is TRBJ2-4 and V is TRBV9; 14 bases fit TRBD2. Germline V lookup: CDR1 SGDLS, CDR2 YYNGEE. This CDR3 is built from 16 residues. V dropped 3 bases and J dropped 6; count of bases not matched to a gene: 5.

The chain uses TRBV27 and TRBJ2-7, with TRBD1 identical over 9 bases. In germline, CDR1 is MNHEY, CDR2 SMNVEV (reference sequence). The ends lost 8 bases at V and 4 bases at J; junction bases unmatched: 3. The CDR3 has 12 amino acids. Written as DNA, the CDR3 is TGTGCCAGCCGGACAGGGGAGTACGAGCAGTACTTC. It codes for CASRTGEYEQYF.

This clone was picked up many times. The V and J genes are TRBV2 and TRBJ1-1, with D maybe TRBD1 (5 bases). Germline CDR1 reads SNHLY; CDR2 reads FYNNEI. Deletions cut 6 bases from V and 5 bases from J, with 13 bases between. CDR3 length: 13 amino acids. CDR3: CASSPTGETEAFF. CDR3 nucleotide sequence: TGTGCCAGCAGCCCCACAGGTGAGACTGAAGCTTTCTTT.

V usage is TRBV9 and J usage is TRBJ2-7, with D unresolved. From germline, CDR1 is SGDLS and CDR2 YYNGEE. Trimming pared 1 base from V and 6 bases from J, leaving 14 bases between. The CDR3 has 14 residues. CDR3 bases: TGTGCCAGCAGCGTATTGGCGTACAGTTCCGAGCAGTACTTC. Its protein is CASSVLAYSSEQYF.

This clone was recorded once. The chain links TRBV10-1 to TRBJ1-1, with a possible D match to TRBD1 (5 bases). The germline CDR1 and CDR2 sequences are WNHNN and SYGVQD (reference sequence). The CDR3 has 14 amino acids. V was shortened by 3 bases and J by 1 base, with 9 bases between the two germline ends. The DNA of the CDR3 is TGCGCCAGCAGTGATCTAGGGGAGAACACTGAAGCTTTCTTT. Protein sequence: CASSDLGENTEAFF.

The CDR3 DNA reads as TGTGCCAGCAGCCCACCCTGGGGGGATGGGGCAACTAATGAAAAACTGTTTTTT. Its protein is CASSPPWGDGATNEKLFF. The V call is TRBV3-1 (or the pseudogene TRBV3-2), the J call TRBJ1-4, with a weak D call TRBD1 (5 bases). Germline lookup yields CDR1 LGHDT and CDR2 YNNKEL (reference sequence). This CDR3 spans 18 amino acids. The ends were cut back, 4 bases at V and 0 bases at J, with 18 bases in the middle.

The chain links TRBV21-1 to TRBJ1-5; TRBD1 reflects the table's D call only, with no check against the DNA. TRBV21-1 is given as a pseudogene. The CDR3 has 15 amino acids. The CDR3 loop reads CASSPGQLPNQPQHF. CDR3 nucleotides: TGTGCCAGCAGTCCGGGACAGCTTCCGAATCAGCCCCAGCATTTT.